The clone carrying this T cell receptor (beta chain) was seen a single time. Additional DNA sequences in this sample encode the identical CDR3. Sequencing used immunoSEQ multiplex PCR; TCRdb keeps in-frame clones, though not all of them. The sample gives about 240,000 clones, approximately 83% of which show up once; roughly 9.6% is in the top ten. The data were taken from a study of blood T cell repertoires in COVID-19. The V end lost 4 bases, the J end lost 2 bases, and 2 bases lay between the germline ends. CDR3 length equals 11 residues. Looked up from germline, CDR1 is MDHEN and CDR2 is SYDVKM. The sequencing input was peripheral blood. V and J are TRBV28 and TRBJ1-2, with D uncertain. The receptor was derived from a woman aged 80 or over with acute or convalescent COVID-19. The chain's CDR3 is CASSSNYGYTF. CDR3 DNA sequence: TGTGCCAGCAGTTCGAACTATGGCTACACCTTC.